These T cell receptor beta chains were read from a single sample in a study of blood T cell repertoires in COVID-19. Using immunoSEQ multiplex PCR, the repertoire was profiled, and TCRdb retains in-frame clones only, with some absent. The sample includes 99,000 or so clones, around four fifths of them seen just once. The sequencing input was peripheral blood. Receptor source: a woman in her seventies with acute or convalescent COVID-19. Both conserved end residues are trimmed from each CDR3. The order of the fields is V gene, CDR3 protein.

>TRBV7-6
ASSLSRSSYNEQF
>TRBV30
AWTKTGGNQPQH
>TRBV10-1
ASSGGARGQETQY
>TRBV19
ASSLRGSGNTIY
>TRBV2
ASREPGLAFEQY
>TRBV5-4
ASSLRQGMNTEAF
>TRBV7-2
ASTFRGDNYEQY
>TRBV7-6
ASSAQSRGLTYGYT
>TRBV6-5
ASSRQRYNTEAF
>TRBV5-1
ASSRDREGSPLH
>TRBV10-3
AIGGAQADTQY
>TRBV6-5
ASSSRDNKGPQH
>TRBV14
ASSPRLGSAGEQY
>TRBV25-1
ASSEVTAQETQY
>TRBV7-8
ASSLYLTSRKETQY
>TRBV7-8
ASTSLTAYNSPLH
>TRBV21-1
ASSWVTGWILTGELF
>TRBV6-2/TRBV6-3
ASSSRLAGGVETQY
>TRBV19
ASSIDSGNGYT
>TRBV7-2
ASSLGVGGGAPETQY
>TRBV10-3
AITTSRLAGGLSGELF
>TRBV19
ASSLRGTSGNTIY